This T cell receptor beta chain was observed in a study of cytomegalovirus exposure and HLA in healthy donors. About this clone itself: Its antigen remains unknown.

Findings and limits, study-wide: Some V segments, TRBV6-2 and TRBV6-3 among them, were indistinguishable and were therefore excluded.

CDR1 and CDR2 (germline): MNHEY, SMNVEV (reference sequence). This CDR3 region has 13 residues. Trimming left V 3 bases short and J 1 base short, with 6 bases between. Use of 60 Vbeta and 13 Jbeta primers characterized the PCR. Clones were read by immunoSEQ multiplex PCR, and TCRdb kept only the in-frame ones, dropping some. The sample holds some 120,000 clones, around 75% seen once. The chain employs TRBV27 and TRBJ1-2; D remains unclear. The receptor comes from a woman aged 18-29 years in good health and CMV-seronegative. Sequences were obtained from PBMCs. In nucleotides, the CDR3 is TGTGCCAGCAGTTTCGGGGTTAACTATGGCTACACCTTC. This encodes CASSFGVNYGYTF.